This T cell receptor (beta chain) was observed in a study of monozygotic twins with inflammatory bowel disease. General study results and limits: Patients got different immunosuppressive treatments, which may have made their repertoires more variable. Researchers were unable to tell different T cell subtypes apart.

For every donor, one blood sample of about 2.5 ml was drawn. With eight separate reactions per sample, the authors made cDNA. TCRdb derives one entry per CDR3 protein from the 5' RACE reads, leaving out DNA. The sample has some 150,000 distinct CDR3 sequences. This CDR3 comprises 14 residues. Germline V CDR1 and CDR2: SGHAT, FQNNGV. For this clonotype: Its antigen is still unknown.

The source material was blood. The V call is TRBV11-2, the J call TRBJ2-5. The sequence derives from a human donor with ulcerative colitis or Crohn's disease, or a healthy co-twin of an affected twin (not recorded which). The CDR3 loop reads CASSPQMGQETQYF.